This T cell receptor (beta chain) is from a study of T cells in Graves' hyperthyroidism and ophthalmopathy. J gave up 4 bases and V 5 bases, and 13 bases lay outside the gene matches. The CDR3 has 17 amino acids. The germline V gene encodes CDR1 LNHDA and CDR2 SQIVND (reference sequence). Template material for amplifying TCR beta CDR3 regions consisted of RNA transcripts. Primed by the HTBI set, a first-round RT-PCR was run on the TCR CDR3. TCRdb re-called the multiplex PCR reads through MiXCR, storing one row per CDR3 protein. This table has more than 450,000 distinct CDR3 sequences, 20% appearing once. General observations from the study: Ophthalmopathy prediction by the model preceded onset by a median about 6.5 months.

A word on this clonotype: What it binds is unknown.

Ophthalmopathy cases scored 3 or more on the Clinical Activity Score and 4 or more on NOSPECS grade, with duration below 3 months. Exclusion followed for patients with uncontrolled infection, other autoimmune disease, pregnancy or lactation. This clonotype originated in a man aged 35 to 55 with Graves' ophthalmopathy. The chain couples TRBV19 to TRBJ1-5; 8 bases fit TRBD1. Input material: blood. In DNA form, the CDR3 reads TGTGCCAGTAGTCGTATGGCACAGGGGGTAGGAAATCAGCCCCAGCATTTT. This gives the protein CASSRMAQGVGNQPQHF.